Each of the 27 T cell receptor beta chains below was sequenced from the same sample in a study of T-cell reconstitution after alpha-beta-depleted transplantation in children. Unique molecular identifiers tagged the TCRbeta library. Via MiXCR, TCRdb re-called the PCR reads, giving one row per CDR3 protein. The sample includes more than 90,000 distinct CDR3 sequences, 10% of them seen just once. This specimen consisted of PBMCs, obtained before TCRalphabeta/CD19-depleted stem cell transplant. Source of these receptors: a boy aged 2-15 years with acute lymphoblastic leukemia, due to receive a stem cell transplant.

There are a few counts of this clonotype. The rearrangement joins TRBV5-5 to TRBJ2-3; 8 bases agree with TRBD2. CDR3 length equals 15 residues. V was pared by 3 bases and J by 7 bases, with 10 bases of the junction left unmatched. Germline V gene lookup returns CDR1 SGHKS and CDR2 YYEKEE (reference sequence). This chain's CDR3 is CASSWGLGFANTQYF. The CDR3 region has the DNA TGTGCCAGCAGCTGGGGACTAGGATTCGCAAATACGCAGTATTTT.

A few counts support this clonotype. J is TRBJ2-3 and V is TRBV27; TRBD1 might be the D (5 bases). CDR1 and CDR2 (germline): MNHEY, SMNVEV (reference sequence). Trimming shortened V by 5 bases and J by 2 bases, and 14 bases separated the two germline ends. The CDR3 sequence is 15 residues long. CDR3 amino acids: CASSAKGPPTDTQYF. CDR3 nucleotide sequence: TGTGCCAGCAGTGCAAAGGGGCCTCCCACAGATACGCAGTATTTT.

V gene TRBV6-1 combines with J gene TRBJ2-1; 8 bases match TRBD1. From germline, CDR1 is MNHNS and CDR2 SASEGT. V shed 8 bases, J shed 4 bases, and the junction held 4 bases outside the gene matches. The CDR3 runs 13 residues. The CDR3 reads CASRTGYYNEQFF. CDR3 coding DNA: TGTGCCAGCCGGACAGGGTATTACAATGAGCAGTTCTTC.

This clonotype appeared a few times. This chain connects TRBV29-1 to TRBJ2-2; D possibly uses TRBD1 or TRBD2 (6 bases each). Germline lookup yields CDR1 SQVTM and CDR2 ANQGSEA. Trimming took 4 bases from V and 4 from J, leaving 13 bases between them. The CDR3 length is 14 residues. Here the CDR3 DNA reads TGCAGCGTTGCCGCCGGGGGCGCCACCGGGGAGCTGTTTTTT. Protein sequence: CSVAAGGATGELFF.

Ten or more counts support this clonotype. This chain connects TRBV20-1 to TRBJ1-1, with D possibly being TRBD1 (6 bases). This CDR3 contains 12 residues. Trimming pared 5 bases from V and 7 bases from J, leaving 14 bases between. CDR1 and CDR2 from the germline V gene are DFQATT and SNEGSKA (reference sequence). The CDR3 DNA reads as TGCAGTGCTGCGGCGGGGGGCCATGAAGCTTTCTTT. It yields the protein CSAAAGGHEAFF.

This clonotype was seen a few times. J is TRBJ2-2 and V is TRBV12-3 or TRBV12-4, with 11 bases matching TRBD1. This CDR3 spans 17 amino acids. J gave up 7 bases and V 6 bases, and 13 bases lay outside the gene matches. This CDR3 is CASRTRPGQGVGGELFF. DNA of the CDR3: TGTGCCAGCAGAACGAGACCGGGACAGGGGGTTGGCGGGGAGCTGTTTTTT.

The chain couples TRBV5-6 to TRBJ2-5; D uncertain. V was shortened by 2 bases and J by 5 bases, with 28 bases between the two germline ends. Germline CDR1 SGHDT, CDR2 YYEEEE. The CDR3 is made up of 19 amino acids. The CDR3 DNA is TGTGCCAGCAGCTTCCGTTTATCTAGGGCCCCCCCCCGGTTTGAGACCCAGTACTTC. Translated, it gives CASSFRLSRAPPRFETQYF.

In nucleotides, the CDR3 is TGCAGCGTTGAAGTCCGGGGGGGAATATACAATGAGCAGTTCTTC. Translation: CSVEVRGGIYNEQFF. The rearrangement links TRBV29-1 to TRBJ2-1, with 8 bases matching TRBD2. The ends lost 1 base at V and 4 bases at J; junction bases unmatched: 6. This CDR3 comprises 15 residues. Germline V gene data show CDR1 as SQVTM and CDR2 as ANQGSEA.

Here the CDR3 reads CASSPARLSNEQFF. The CDR3 region has the DNA TGTGCCAGTAGTCCGGCCCGGCTTAGCAATGAGCAGTTCTTC. This chain uses TRBV19 with TRBJ2-1, with D hard to call. V lost 5 bases and J lost 6, with 14 bases in between. This CDR3 has 14 residues. The germline V gene has CDR1 LNHDA and CDR2 SQIVND (reference sequence).

The J gene is TRBJ2-5, the V gene TRBV5-1; 9 nucleotides line up with TRBD1. The CDR3 totals 15 residues. The junction had 6 bases not matched to a gene; V was cut back by 2 bases and J by 4 bases. Germline V lookup: CDR1 SGHRS, CDR2 YFSETQ. In DNA form, the CDR3 reads TGCGCCAGCAGCTTTCCACAGGGGGCGCGAGAGACCCAGTACTTC. This sequence encodes CASSFPQGARETQYF.

This clonotype was found many times. The V gene is TRBV6-1, the J gene TRBJ1-1; D call uncertain. This CDR3 contains 13 residues. V lost 6 bases and J 0 bases, leaving 8 bases between the germline ends. CDR1 is MNHNS, CDR2 SASEGT, per germline. CDR3 residues: CASRIVVNTEAFF. CDR3 coding DNA: TGTGCCAGCAGAATTGTAGTGAACACTGAAGCTTTCTTT.

As for this clonotype: Germline is not matched at one junction end, which may reflect a read error. The chain combines TRBV4-2 with TRBJ2-5, with a tentative D call TRBD2 (7 bases). This CDR3 contains 15 residues. Per germline, CDR1 LGHNA and CDR2 YNFKEQ. The CDR3 coding sequence is TGTGCCAGGAGCCAAGAGGGGGAGGGCCGCGAGACCCAGTACTTC. Encoded protein: CARSQEGEGRETQYF.

The V call is TRBV5-1, the J call TRBJ2-7; the D call may be TRBD1 or TRBD2 (5 bases each). The V gene's germline CDR1 is SGHRS and CDR2 YFSETQ. The CDR3 totals 15 residues. The V and J ends lost 1 base and 3 bases respectively, with 14 bases between them. Here the CDR3 DNA reads TGCGCCAGCAGCTTGTCACCGGGACGGGGCTACGAGCAGTACTTC. Its translation is CASSLSPGRGYEQYF.

There are many counts of this clonotype. The rearrangement uses TRBV7-6 and TRBJ2-7, with D perhaps TRBD1 (6 bases). V was cut by 2 bases and J by 6 bases, with 14 bases left in between. The CDR3 length is 14 residues. The germline gives CDR1 SGHVS, CDR2 FNYEAQ. The CDR3 reads CASSLFGRGSEQYF. CDR3 DNA sequence: TGTGCCAGCAGCTTATTCGGCAGGGGAAGCGAGCAGTACTTC.

The V call is TRBV28, the J call TRBJ2-3, with TRBD2 identical over 8 bases. Germline values: CDR1 MDHEN, CDR2 SYDVKM. V lost 4 bases, J lost 0 bases, and 9 bases stayed unmatched. The CDR3 extends over 17 amino acids. The CDR3 DNA follows: TGTGCCAGCAGTTCGATACTAGCGGTCGCTAGCACAGATACGCAGTATTTT. Protein: CASSSILAVASTDTQYF. Full variable domain (outside the CDR3, taken from reference TRBV28 and TRBJ2-3): DVKVTQSSRYLVKRTGEKVFLECVQDMDHENMFWYRQDPGLGLRLIYFSYDVKMKEKGDIPEGYSVSREKKERFSLILESASTNQTSMYLCASSSILAVASTDTQYFGPGTRLTVL.

This clonotype was counted ten times or more. The chain couples TRBV12-3 or TRBV12-4 to TRBJ1-5; D unresolved. The V end was cut by 5 bases, the J end by 7 bases, with 15 bases between. This CDR3 has 14 residues. CDR3 region: CASSLSHPRQPQHF. The DNA of the CDR3 is TGTGCCAGCAGTCTCTCCCACCCAAGGCAGCCCCAGCATTTT.

This clonotype was seen a few times. The chain couples TRBV20-1 to TRBJ2-2, with 9 bases lining up with TRBD2. J gave up 0 bases and V 4 bases, and 0 bases lay outside the gene matches. The CDR3 sequence is 14 residues long. Germline V CDR1 and CDR2: DFQATT, SNEGSKA (reference sequence). CDR3 DNA: TGCAGTGCTAAGCGGGGGGCGAACACCGGGGAGCTGTTTTTT. This translates into CSAKRGANTGELFF.

This chain links TRBV7-6 with TRBJ2-1; 8 positions agree with TRBD2. The CDR3 totals 16 residues. Unmatched junction bases numbered 12, after V lost 5 bases and J lost 6 bases. Germline V lookup: CDR1 SGHVS, CDR2 FNYEAQ. The CDR3 nucleotides are TGTGCCAGCAGCGGTCTTACGGGAGGGCCTAGCAATGAGCAGTTCTTC. It translates to CASSGLTGGPSNEQFF.

The chain joins TRBV2 to TRBJ2-3; D is uncertain. The CDR3 contains 11 residues. V was pared by 6 bases and J by 5 bases, with 6 bases between. From germline, CDR1 is SNHLY and CDR2 FYNNEI. CDR3 in amino acids: CASRTRDTQYF. CDR3 nucleotides: TGTGCCAGCAGGACCAGAGATACGCAGTATTTT.

This clonotype appeared many times. The V and J genes are TRBV11-1 and TRBJ2-3; 10 bases are shared with TRBD2. This CDR3 is 18 amino acids long. The germline gives CDR1 SGHAT, CDR2 FQDESV (reference sequence). The trim removed 5 bases at V and 4 bases at J, leaving 15 bases unmatched. Written as DNA, the CDR3 is TGTGCCAGCAGCGAACGTACCCCTAGCGGGAGTGCCGCAGATACGCAGTATTTT. This encodes CASSERTPSGSAADTQYF. The whole variable domain, remainder taken from reference TRBV11-1 and TRBJ2-3, is EAEVAQSPRYKITEKSQAVAFWCDPISGHATLYWYRQILGQGPELLVQFQDESVVDDSQLPKDRFSAERLKGVDSTLKIQPAELGDSAMYLCASSERTPSGSAADTQYFGPGTRLTVL.

This clonotype was detected only a few times. The chain couples TRBV7-9 to TRBJ2-1; 13 bases align to TRBD2. The length of the CDR3 is 15 residues. Germline CDR1 and CDR2: SEHNR and FQNEAQ (reference sequence). Unmatched junction bases numbered 3, after V lost 4 bases and J lost 6 bases. The CDR3 protein is CASSSGTSGTNEQFF. The CDR3 DNA reads TGTGCCAGCAGCTCGGGGACTAGCGGGACCAATGAGCAGTTCTTC.

The rearrangement uses TRBV7-9 and TRBJ2-7; D perhaps matches TRBD1 (6 bases). The germline V gene encodes CDR1 SEHNR and CDR2 FQNEAQ (reference sequence). V lost 5 bases and J lost 6, with 14 bases in between. The CDR3 length is 13 residues. This chain's CDR3 is CASSPPNRAEQYF. The CDR3 region has the DNA TGTGCCAGCAGCCCGCCCAACAGGGCCGAGCAGTACTTC. Full variable domain (outside the CDR3, taken from reference TRBV7-9 and TRBJ2-7): DTGVSQNPRHKITKRGQNVTFRCDPISEHNRLYWYRQTLGQGPEFLTYFQNEAQLEKSRLLSDRFSAERPKGSFSTLEIQRTEQGDSAMYLCASSPPNRAEQYFGPGTRLTVT.

This clonotype was observed many times. The chain joins TRBV19 to TRBJ2-7, with 8 bases aligning to TRBD1. The CDR3 is made up of 13 amino acids. Per the germline V gene, CDR1 is LNHDA and CDR2 is SQIVND (reference sequence). V was pared by 9 bases and J by 0 bases, with 4 bases of the junction left unmatched. CDR3 sequence: CASRDRSSYEQYF. DNA of the CDR3: TGTGCCAGCCGGGACAGGAGCTCCTACGAGCAGTACTTC.

There are many counts of this clonotype. The chain is built from TRBV25-1 and TRBJ2-1, with 10 bases lining up with TRBD1. Germline V gives CDR1 MGHDK, CDR2 SYGVNS. This CDR3 is built from 16 residues. V was clipped by 3 bases and J by 7 bases; unmatched bases: 9. As DNA, the CDR3 is TGTGCCAGCAGTGACCCCCGGGACAGGGGTCGGAATGAGCAGTTCTTC. Translated: CASSDPRDRGRNEQFF.

There are a few counts of this clonotype. The chain couples TRBV5-1 to TRBJ1-2; D not resolved. This CDR3 is built from 15 residues. V lost 4 bases and J 4 bases, leaving 17 bases between the germline ends. Germline lookup yields CDR1 SGHRS and CDR2 YFSETQ. CDR3 coding DNA: TGCGCCAGCAGCATCGCCGGGAAACAATCCTATGGCTACACCTTC. Its protein is CASSIAGKQSYGYTF.

In this sample, this clonotype turned up many times. The chain has TRBV5-1 and TRBJ2-7; the match to TRBD2 covers 11 bases. This CDR3 contains 16 residues. Per the germline V gene, CDR1 is SGHRS and CDR2 is YFSETQ. V was pared by 4 bases and J by 5 bases, with 11 bases of the junction left unmatched. CDR3 DNA: TGCGCCAGCAGCGTACACATAGCGGGAGGGCCCCACGAGCAGTACTTC. This sequence encodes CASSVHIAGGPHEQYF. The full variable domain, rest sourced from reference TRBV5-1 and TRBJ2-7, is KAGVTQTPRYLIKTRGQQVTLSCSPISGHRSVSWYQQTPGQGLQFLFEYFSETQRNKGNFPGRFSGRQFSNSRSEMNVSTLELGDSALYLCASSVHIAGGPHEQYFGPGTRLTVT.

This clonotype was seen more than once but under ten times. The rearrangement joins TRBV2 to TRBJ2-5, with TRBD2 matching 9 bases. Germline V gene data show CDR1 as SNHLY and CDR2 as FYNNEI. CDR3 length: 13 residues. V was pared by 10 bases and J by 5 bases, with 8 bases of the junction left unmatched. CDR3 in amino acids: CATQREARETQYF. CDR3 DNA sequence: TGTGCCACCCAGCGGGAGGCCCGGGAGACCCAGTACTTC.